The sequence of this TCR beta chain was determined in a study of blood T cell repertoires in COVID-19. Study in general: The study drew acute and convalescent COVID-19 samples from the United States, Italy and Spain. The analysed material was cDNA or gDNA that came from T cells, B-cell-depleted T cells, or PBMCs.

Germline CDR1 and CDR2: PRHDT and FYEKMQ (reference sequence). V gave up 2 bases and J gave up 5 bases, with 15 bases separating them. There are 15 residues in the CDR3. Individuals drawn from under 30 US areas were roughly 18 to 89 years old. Method: immunoSEQ multiplex PCR; TCRdb's copy keeps in-frame clones and lacks some. This sample has fewer than 350,000 clones; roughly 90% occur once, and the top ten carry roughly 1.6%. This clonotype was obtained from a woman aged 18-29 years with acute COVID-19. The source material was PBMCs or T cells enriched from blood (not recorded which). This rearrangement joins TRBV13 to TRBJ2-5, with D maybe TRBD1 (6 bases). The CDR3 DNA follows: TGTGCCAGCAGCTTACGGGCAGGGGCCTCGGAGACCCAGTACTTC. This codes for CASSLRAGASETQYF.